The clone carrying this T cell receptor (beta chain) came up a few times. This entry is derived from a study of blood T cells in healthy people across ages. A J-beta primer mix and a sample-barcoded 5' primer were used in a second PCR of roughly 7 to 12 cycles. Each CDR3 protein gets one entry after TCRdb re-called the 5' RACE reads with MiXCR. The profile shows hundreds of thousands of distinct CDR3 sequences, roughly 24% of them singletons. This CDR3 contains 13 residues. Trimming cost V 9 bases and J 0 bases, with 11 bases left between them. Germline loops: CDR1 SEHNR, CDR2 FQNEAQ (reference sequence). These data were also reused for a study on T cells of mothers and their children.

This clonotype originated in a boy younger than 18 in good health. The V gene is TRBV7-9, the J gene TRBJ1-1; no clear D. Source material: blood. This CDR3 reads CASSPELNTEAFF. Written as DNA, the CDR3 is TGTGCCAGTAGCCCGGAATTGAACACTGAAGCTTTCTTT.